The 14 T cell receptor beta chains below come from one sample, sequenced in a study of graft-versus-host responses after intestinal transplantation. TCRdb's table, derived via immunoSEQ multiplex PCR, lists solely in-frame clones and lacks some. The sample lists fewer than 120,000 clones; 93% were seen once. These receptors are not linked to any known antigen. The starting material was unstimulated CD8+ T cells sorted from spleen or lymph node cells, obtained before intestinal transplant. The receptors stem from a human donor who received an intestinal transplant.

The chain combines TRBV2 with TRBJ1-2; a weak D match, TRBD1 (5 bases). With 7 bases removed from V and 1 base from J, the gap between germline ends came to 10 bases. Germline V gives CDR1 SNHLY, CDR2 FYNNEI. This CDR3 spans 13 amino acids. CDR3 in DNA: TGTGCCAGCAAGCCTCAGGGTAACTATGGCTACACCTTC. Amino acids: CASKPQGNYGYTF. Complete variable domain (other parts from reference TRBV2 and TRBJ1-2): EPEVTQTPSHQVTQMGQEVILRCVPISNHLYFYWYRQILGQKVEFLVSFYNNEISEKSEIFDDQFSVERPDGSNFTLKIRSTKLEDSAMYFCASKPQGNYGYTFGSGTRLTVV.

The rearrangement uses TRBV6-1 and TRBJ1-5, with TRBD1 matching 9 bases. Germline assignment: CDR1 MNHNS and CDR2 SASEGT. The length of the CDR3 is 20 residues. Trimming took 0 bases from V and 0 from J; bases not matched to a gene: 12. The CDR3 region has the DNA TGTGCCAGCAGTGAAGCAAGGGGGACAGGGTGGGGGTATAGCAATCAGCCCCAGCATTTT. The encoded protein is CASSEARGTGWGYSNQPQHF.

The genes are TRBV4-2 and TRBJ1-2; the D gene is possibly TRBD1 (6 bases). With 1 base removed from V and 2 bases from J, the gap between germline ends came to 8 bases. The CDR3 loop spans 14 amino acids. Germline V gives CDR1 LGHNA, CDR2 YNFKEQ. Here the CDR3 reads CASSQVGTNYGYTF. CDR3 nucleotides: TGTGCCAGCAGCCAAGTCGGGACAAACTATGGCTACACCTTC.

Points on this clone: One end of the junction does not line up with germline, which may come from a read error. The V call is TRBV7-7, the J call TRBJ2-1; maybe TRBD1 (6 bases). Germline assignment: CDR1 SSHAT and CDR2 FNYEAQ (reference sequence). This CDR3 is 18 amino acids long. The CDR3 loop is CASSLAIYGQGPGDEQFF. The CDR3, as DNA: TGTGCTAGCAGCTTAGCGATATACGGGCAGGGGCCTGGGGATGAGCAGTTCTTC.

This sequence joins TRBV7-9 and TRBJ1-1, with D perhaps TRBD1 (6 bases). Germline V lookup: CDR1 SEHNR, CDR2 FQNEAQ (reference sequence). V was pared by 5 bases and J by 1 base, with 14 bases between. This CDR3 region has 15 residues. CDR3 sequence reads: CASSPPGQTNTEAFF. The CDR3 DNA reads TGTGCCAGCAGCCCCCCCGGACAGACGAACACTGAAGCTTTCTTT.

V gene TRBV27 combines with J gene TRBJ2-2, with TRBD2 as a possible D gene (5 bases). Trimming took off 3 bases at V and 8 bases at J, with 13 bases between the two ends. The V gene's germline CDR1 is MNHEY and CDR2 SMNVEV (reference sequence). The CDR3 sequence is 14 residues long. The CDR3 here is CASSFATRGGELFF. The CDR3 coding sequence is TGTGCCAGCAGTTTTGCCACCCGCGGGGGGGAGCTGTTTTTT.

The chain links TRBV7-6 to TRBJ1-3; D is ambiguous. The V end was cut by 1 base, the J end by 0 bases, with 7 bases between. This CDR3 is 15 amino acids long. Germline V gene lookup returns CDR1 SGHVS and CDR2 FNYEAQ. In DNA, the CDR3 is TGTGCCAGCAGCTTAGGCAGGAGCTCTGGAAACACCATATATTTT. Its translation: CASSLGRSSGNTIYF.

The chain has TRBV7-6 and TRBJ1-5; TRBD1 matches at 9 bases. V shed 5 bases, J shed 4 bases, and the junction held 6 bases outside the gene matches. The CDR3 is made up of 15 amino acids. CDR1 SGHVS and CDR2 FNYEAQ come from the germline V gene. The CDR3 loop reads CASSLDRGGNQPQHF. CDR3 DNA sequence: TGTGCCAGCAGCCTGGACAGGGGTGGGAATCAGCCCCAGCATTTT.

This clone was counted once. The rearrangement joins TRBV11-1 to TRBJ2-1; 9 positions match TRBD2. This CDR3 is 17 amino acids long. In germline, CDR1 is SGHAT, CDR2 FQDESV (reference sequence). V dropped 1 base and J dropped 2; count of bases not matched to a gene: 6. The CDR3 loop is CASSLGLAGEPYNEQFF. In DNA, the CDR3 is TGTGCCAGCAGCTTAGGGTTAGCGGGAGAGCCCTACAATGAGCAGTTCTTC.

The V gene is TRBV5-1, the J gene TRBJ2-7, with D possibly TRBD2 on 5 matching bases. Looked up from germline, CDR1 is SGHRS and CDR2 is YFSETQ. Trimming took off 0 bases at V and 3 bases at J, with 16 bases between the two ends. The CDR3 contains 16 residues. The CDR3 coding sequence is TGCGCCAGCAGCTTGGTGTCTTCAGCGGACCGCTACGAGCAGTACTTC. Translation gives CASSLVSSADRYEQYF. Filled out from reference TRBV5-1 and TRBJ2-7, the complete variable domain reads KAGVTQTPRYLIKTRGQQVTLSCSPISGHRSVSWYQQTPGQGLQFLFEYFSETQRNKGNFPGRFSGRQFSNSRSEMNVSTLELGDSALYLCASSLVSSADRYEQYFGPGTRLTVT.

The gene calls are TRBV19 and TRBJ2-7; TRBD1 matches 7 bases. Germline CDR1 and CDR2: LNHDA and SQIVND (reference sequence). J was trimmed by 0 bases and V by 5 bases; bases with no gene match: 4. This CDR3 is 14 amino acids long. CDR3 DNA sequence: TGTGCCAGTAGTCCGGGACAGAGCTCCTACGAGCAGTACTTC. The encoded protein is CASSPGQSSYEQYF.

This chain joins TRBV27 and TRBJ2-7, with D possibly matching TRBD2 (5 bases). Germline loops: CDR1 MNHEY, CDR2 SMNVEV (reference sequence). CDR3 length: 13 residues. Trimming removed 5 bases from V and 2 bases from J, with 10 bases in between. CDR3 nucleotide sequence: TGTGCCAGCAGTAGCGGACTCCCCTACGAGCAGTACTTC. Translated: CASSSGLPYEQYF.

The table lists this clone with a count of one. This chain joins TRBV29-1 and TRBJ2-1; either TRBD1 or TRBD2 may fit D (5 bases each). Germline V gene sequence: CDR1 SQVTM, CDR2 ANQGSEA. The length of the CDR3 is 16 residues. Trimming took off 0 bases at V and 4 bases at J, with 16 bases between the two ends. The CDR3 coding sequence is TGCAGCGTTGAAGAGCCCCACGGGTGGGGGTACAATGAGCAGTTCTTC. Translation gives CSVEEPHGWGYNEQFF.

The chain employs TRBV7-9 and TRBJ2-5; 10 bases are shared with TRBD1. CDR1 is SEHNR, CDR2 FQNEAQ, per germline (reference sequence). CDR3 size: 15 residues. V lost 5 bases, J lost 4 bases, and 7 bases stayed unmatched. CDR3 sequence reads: CASSPQTGGLETQYF. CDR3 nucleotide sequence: TGTGCCAGCAGCCCCCAGACAGGGGGCTTAGAGACCCAGTACTTC.